This TCR beta chain was recorded in a study of shared clonotypes between healthy human individuals. Study results and caveats: Clonotypes that were shared across a few donors made up roughly 5% of naive CD4 clonotypes. Genetic and exposure-history diversity was limited by the few donors.

Profiled with immunoSEQ multiplex PCR; TCRdb holds only in-frame clones, not every one. The table lists over 850,000 clones, approximately 78% of them singletons. Negatively enriched CD4+ T cells were divided by CD45RA into naive and memory. The CDR3 is 14 amino acids. Trimming removed 4 bases at V and 3 bases at J, with 13 bases between. The germline V gene encodes CDR1 SGHTA and CDR2 FQGNSA. Notes on this clone: Its antigen is not identified.

V usage is TRBV7-2 and J usage is TRBJ2-7, with D possibly TRBD2 on 6 matching bases. This TCR was sampled from a man aged 18 to 29 in good health. Some clones in this sample may be carry-over from other donors' samples. Sequencing was performed on memory CD4+ T cells from PBMCs. Described subset: CD45RA-negative fraction. The CDR3 reads CASSSDRGNYEQYF. CDR3 sequence (DNA): TGTGCCAGCAGCTCCGACCGGGGGAACTACGAGCAGTACTTC.